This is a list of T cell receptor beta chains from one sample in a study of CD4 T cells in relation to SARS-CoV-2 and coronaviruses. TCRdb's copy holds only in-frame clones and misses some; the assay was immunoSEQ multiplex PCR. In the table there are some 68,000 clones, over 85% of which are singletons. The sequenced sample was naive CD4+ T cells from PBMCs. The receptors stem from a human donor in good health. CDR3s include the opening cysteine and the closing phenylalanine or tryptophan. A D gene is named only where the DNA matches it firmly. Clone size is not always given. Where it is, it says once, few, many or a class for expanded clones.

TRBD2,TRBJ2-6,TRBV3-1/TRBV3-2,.,CASSQVTSGNSGANVLTF,TGTGCCAGCAGCCAAGTGACTAGCGGGAACTCTGGGGCCAACGTCCTGACTTTC
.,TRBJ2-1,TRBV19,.,CATAVSANAQFF,TGTGCCACCGCCGTGTCCGCCAATGCGCAGTTCTTC
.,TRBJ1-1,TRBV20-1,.,CSANRPEAAFF,TGCAGTGCGAACCGGCCGGAAGCAGCTTTCTTT
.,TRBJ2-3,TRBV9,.,CASSVEGRGSTDTQYF,TGTGCCAGCAGCGTAGAGGGGCGGGGTAGCACAGATACGCAGTATTTT
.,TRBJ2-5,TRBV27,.,CASSFGPRETQYF,TGTGCCAGCAGTTTCGGACCCAGAGAGACCCAGTACTTC
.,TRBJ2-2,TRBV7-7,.,CASSLAYSDTGELFF,TGTGCTAGCAGCTTAGCGTATTCGGACACCGGGGAGCTGTTTTTT
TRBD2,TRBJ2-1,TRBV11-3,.,CASSSGGTSGREQFF,TGTGCCAGCAGCTCCGGCGGGACTAGCGGGAGAGAGCAGTTCTTC
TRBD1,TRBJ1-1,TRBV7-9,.,CASRNSGGSIEAFF,TGTGCCAGCAGGAATTCAGGGGGAAGTATTGAAGCTTTCTTT
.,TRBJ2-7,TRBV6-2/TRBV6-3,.,CASTPGPTGSEQYF,TGTGCCAGCACCCCGGGCCCCACCGGTAGCGAGCAGTACTTC
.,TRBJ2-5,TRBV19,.,CASSPATGSETQYF,TGTGCCAGTAGCCCTGCCACAGGGAGTGAGACCCAGTACTTC
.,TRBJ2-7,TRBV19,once,CASSQLGYEQYF,TGTGCCAGTAGTCAGCTGGGATACGAGCAGTACTTC
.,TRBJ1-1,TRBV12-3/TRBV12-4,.,CASSLLNTEAFF,TGTGCCAGCAGTTTATTGAACACTGAAGCTTTCTTT